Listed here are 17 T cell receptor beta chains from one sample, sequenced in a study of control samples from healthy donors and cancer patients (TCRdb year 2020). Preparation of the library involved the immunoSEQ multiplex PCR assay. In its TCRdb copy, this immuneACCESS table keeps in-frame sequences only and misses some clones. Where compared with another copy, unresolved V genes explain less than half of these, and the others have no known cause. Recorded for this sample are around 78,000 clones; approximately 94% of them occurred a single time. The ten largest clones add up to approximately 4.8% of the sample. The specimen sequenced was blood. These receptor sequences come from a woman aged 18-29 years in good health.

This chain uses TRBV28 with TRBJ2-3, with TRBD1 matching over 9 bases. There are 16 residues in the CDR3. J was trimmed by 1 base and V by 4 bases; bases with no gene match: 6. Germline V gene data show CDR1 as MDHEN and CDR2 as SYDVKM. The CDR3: CASSSHRGPGTDTQYF. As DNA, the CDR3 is TGTGCCAGCAGTTCCCACAGGGGGCCAGGCACAGATACGCAGTATTTT.

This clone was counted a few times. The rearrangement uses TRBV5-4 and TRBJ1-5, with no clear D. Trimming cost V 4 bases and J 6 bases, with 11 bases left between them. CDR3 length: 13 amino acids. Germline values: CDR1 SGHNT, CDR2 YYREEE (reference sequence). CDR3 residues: CASSPGRGQPQHF. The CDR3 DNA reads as TGTGCCAGCAGCCCAGGACGAGGTCAGCCCCAGCATTTT.

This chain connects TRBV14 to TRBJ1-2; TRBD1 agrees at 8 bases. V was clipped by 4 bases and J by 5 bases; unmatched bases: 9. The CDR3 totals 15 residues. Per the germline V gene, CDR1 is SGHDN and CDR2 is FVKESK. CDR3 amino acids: CASSLPGQDLYGYTF. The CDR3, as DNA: TGTGCCAGCAGCCTACCGGGACAGGATCTATATGGCTACACCTTC.

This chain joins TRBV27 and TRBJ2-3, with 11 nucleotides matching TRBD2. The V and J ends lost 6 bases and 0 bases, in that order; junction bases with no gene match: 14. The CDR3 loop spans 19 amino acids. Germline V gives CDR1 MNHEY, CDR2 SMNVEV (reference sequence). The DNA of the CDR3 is TGTGCCAGCAGCATACTAGCGGGAGCCTCTGTTTCTAGCACAGATACGCAGTATTTT. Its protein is CASSILAGASVSSTDTQYF.

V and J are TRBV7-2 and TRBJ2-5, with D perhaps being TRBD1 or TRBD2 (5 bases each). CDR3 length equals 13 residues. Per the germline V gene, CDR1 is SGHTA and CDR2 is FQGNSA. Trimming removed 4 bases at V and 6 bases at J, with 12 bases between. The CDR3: CASSWDPRQTQYF. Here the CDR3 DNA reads TGTGCCAGCAGCTGGGACCCCCGCCAGACCCAGTACTTC.

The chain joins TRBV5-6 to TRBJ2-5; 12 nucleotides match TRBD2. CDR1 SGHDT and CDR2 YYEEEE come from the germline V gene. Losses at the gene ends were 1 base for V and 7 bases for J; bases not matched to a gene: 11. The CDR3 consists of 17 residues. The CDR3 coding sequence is TGTGCCAGCAGCTTGATCGTGGCTAGCGGGAGGGTGGCGACCCAGTACTTC. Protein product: CASSLIVASGRVATQYF.

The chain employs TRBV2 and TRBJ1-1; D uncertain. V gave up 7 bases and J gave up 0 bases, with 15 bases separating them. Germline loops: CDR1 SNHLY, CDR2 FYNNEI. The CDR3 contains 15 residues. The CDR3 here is CASTGWGGMNTEAFF. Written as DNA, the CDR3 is TGTGCCAGCACGGGCTGGGGAGGTATGAACACTGAAGCTTTCTTT.

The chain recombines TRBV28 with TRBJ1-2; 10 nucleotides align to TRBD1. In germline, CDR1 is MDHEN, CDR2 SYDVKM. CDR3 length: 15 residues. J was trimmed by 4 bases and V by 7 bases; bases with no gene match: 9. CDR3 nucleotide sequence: TGTGCCAGCACCCCGGGAGGGGACAGGGGCTATGGCTACACCTTC. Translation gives CASTPGGDRGYGYTF.

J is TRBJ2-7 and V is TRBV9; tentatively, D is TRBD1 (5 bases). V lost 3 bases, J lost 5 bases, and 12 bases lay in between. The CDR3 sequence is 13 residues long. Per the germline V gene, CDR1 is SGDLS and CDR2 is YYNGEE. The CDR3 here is CASSEQGLDEQYF. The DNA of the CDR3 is TGTGCCAGCAGCGAGCAGGGATTAGACGAGCAGTACTTC.

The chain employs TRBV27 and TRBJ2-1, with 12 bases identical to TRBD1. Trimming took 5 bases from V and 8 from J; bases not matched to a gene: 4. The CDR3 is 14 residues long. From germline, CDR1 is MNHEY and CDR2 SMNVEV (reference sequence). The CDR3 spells CASSTGTGGDEQFF. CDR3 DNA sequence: TGTGCCAGCAGTACCGGGACAGGGGGCGATGAGCAGTTCTTC.

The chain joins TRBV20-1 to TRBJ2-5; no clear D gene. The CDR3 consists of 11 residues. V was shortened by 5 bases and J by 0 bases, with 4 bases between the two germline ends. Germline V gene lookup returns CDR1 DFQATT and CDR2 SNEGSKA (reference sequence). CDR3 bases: TGCAGTGCTGATAACCAAGAGACCCAGTACTTC. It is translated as CSADNQETQYF.

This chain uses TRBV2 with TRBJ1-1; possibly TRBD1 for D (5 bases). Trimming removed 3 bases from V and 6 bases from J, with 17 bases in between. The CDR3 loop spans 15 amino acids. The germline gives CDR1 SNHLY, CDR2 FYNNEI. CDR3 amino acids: CASSDVGGTDAEAFF. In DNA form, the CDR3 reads TGTGCCAGCAGTGATGTGGGGGGGACTGACGCTGAAGCTTTCTTT.

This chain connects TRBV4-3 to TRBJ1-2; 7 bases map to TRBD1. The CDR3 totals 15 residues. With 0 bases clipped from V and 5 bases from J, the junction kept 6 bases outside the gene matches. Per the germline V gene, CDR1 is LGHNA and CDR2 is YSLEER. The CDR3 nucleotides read TGCGCCAGCAGCCAAGATAAAGGGGGCAGGTATGGCTACACCTTC. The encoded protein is CASSQDKGGRYGYTF.

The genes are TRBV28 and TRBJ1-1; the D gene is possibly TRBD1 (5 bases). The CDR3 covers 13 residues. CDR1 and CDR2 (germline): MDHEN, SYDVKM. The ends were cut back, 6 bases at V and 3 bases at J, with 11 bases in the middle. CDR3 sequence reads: CASRGAGYTEAFF. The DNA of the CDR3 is TGTGCCAGCAGAGGGGCGGGATACACTGAAGCTTTCTTT.

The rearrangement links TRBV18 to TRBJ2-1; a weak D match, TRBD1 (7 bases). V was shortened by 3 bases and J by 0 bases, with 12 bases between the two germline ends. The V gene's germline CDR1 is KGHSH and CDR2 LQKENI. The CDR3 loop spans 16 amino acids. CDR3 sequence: CASSPRDSYSYNEQFF. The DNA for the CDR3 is TGTGCCAGCTCACCGCGGGACAGCTACTCCTACAATGAGCAGTTCTTC.

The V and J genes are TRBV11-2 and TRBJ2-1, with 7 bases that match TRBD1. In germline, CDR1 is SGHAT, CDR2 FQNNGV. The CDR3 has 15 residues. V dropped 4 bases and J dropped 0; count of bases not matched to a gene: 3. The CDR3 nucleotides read TGTGCCAGCAGCTCGACAGGGAGCTCCTACAATGAGCAGTTCTTC. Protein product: CASSSTGSSYNEQFF.

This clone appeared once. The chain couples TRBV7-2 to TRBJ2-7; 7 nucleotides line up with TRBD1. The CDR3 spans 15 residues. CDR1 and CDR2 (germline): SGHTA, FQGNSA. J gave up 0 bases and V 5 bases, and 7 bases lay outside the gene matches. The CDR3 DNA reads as TGTGCCAGCAGCGTTAGCCGGGACAGCTCCTACGAGCAGTACTTC. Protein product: CASSVSRDSSYEQYF.